This T cell receptor beta chain was identified in a study of response to subunit inactivated influenza vaccine. This clonotype was detected only a few times. Each CDR3 protein gets one entry after TCRdb re-called the RT-PCR reads with MiXCR. This table holds 450,000 to 700,000 distinct CDR3 sequences, 14% found once. The CDR3 is made up of 14 amino acids. Germline V CDR1 and CDR2: KGHSH, LQKENI. Trimming took 3 bases from V and 0 from J, leaving 6 bases between them. This clonotype was obtained from a man aged 50 or older who received an inactivated influenza vaccine. V is TRBV18 and J is TRBJ1-5, with unresolved D. Sequences were derived from PBMCs from blood, sampled 12 days after vaccination. The CDR3: CASSPVGSNQPQHF. The CDR3 DNA reads as TGTGCCAGCTCACCGGTGGGTAGCAATCAGCCCCAGCATTTT.